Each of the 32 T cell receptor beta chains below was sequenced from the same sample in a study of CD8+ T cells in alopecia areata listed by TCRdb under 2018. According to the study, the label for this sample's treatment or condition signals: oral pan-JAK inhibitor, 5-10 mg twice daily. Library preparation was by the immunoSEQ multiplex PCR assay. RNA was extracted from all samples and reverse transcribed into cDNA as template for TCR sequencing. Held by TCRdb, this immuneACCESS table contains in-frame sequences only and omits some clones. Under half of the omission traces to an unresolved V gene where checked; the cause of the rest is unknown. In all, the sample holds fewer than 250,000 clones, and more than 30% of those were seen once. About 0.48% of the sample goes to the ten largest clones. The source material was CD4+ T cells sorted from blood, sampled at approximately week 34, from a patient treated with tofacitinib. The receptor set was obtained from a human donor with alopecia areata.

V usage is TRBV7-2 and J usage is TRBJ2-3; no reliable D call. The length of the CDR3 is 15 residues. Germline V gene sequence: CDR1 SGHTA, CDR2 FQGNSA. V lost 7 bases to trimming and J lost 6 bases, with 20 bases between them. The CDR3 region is CASNHYDPGLDTQYF. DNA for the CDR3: TGTGCCAGCAATCATTACGACCCGGGTTTGGATACGCAGTATTTT. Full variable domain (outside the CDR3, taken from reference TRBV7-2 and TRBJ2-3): GAGVSQSPSNKVTEKGKDVELRCDPISGHTALYWYRQSLGQGLEFLIYFQGNSAPDKSGLPSDRFSAERTGGSVSTLTIQRTQQEDSAVYLCASNHYDPGLDTQYFGPGTRLTVL.

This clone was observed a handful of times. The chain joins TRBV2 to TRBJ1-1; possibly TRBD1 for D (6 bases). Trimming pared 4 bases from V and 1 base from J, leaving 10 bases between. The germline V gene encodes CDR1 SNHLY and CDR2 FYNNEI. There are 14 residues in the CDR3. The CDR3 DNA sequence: TGTGCCAGCAGTGGACAGGTCAAGAACACTGAAGCTTTCTTT. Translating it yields CASSGQVKNTEAFF.

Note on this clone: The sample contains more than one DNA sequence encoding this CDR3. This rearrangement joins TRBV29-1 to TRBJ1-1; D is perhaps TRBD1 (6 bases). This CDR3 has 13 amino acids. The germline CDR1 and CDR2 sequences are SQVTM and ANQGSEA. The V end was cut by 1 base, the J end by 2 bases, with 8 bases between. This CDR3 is CSVEGGPNTEAFF. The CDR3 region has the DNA TGCAGCGTTGAAGGGGGGCCCAACACTGAAGCTTTCTTT.

Written as DNA, the CDR3 is TGTGCCAGCAGCTCTCAGGGAGGCGGCAAAAACATTCAGTACTTC. Translating gives CASSSQGGGKNIQYF. V usage is TRBV6-5 and J usage is TRBJ2-4; D is possibly TRBD2 (6 bases). The CDR3 is 15 amino acids. Germline V gene data show CDR1 as MNHEY and CDR2 as SVGAGI. The ends were cut back, 6 bases at V and 3 bases at J, with 15 bases in the middle.

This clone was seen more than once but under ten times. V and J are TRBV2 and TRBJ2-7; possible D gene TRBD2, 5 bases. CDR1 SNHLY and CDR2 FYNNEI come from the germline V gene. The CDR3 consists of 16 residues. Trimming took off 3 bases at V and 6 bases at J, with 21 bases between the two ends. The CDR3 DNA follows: TGTGCCAGCAGTGATGCTGATTTCCTCCGGGGAGCCGAGCAGTACTTC. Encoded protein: CASSDADFLRGAEQYF.

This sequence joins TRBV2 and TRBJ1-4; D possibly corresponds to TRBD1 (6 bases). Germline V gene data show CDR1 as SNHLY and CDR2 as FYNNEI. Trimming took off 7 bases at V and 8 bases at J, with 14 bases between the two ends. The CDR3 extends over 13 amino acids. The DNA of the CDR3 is TGTGCCAGCACCGGGACACCGCGGGAAAAACTGTTTTTT. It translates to CASTGTPREKLFF. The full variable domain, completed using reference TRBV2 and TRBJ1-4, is EPEVTQTPSHQVTQMGQEVILRCVPISNHLYFYWYRQILGQKVEFLVSFYNNEISEKSEIFDDQFSVERPDGSNFTLKIRSTKLEDSAMYFCASTGTPREKLFFGSGTQLSVL.

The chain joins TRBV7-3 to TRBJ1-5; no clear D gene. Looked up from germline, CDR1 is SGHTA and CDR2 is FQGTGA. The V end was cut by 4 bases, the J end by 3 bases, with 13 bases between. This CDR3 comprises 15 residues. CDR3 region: CASSSQGYDNQPQHF. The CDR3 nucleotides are TGTGCCAGCAGCTCGCAAGGATATGACAATCAGCCCCAGCATTTT.

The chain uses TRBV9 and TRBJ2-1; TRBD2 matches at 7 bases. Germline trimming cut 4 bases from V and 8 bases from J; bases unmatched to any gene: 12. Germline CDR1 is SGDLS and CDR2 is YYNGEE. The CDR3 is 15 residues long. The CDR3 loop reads CASSLRPAGNYEQFF. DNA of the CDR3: TGTGCCAGCAGCCTTCGACCAGCGGGGAATTATGAGCAGTTCTTC.

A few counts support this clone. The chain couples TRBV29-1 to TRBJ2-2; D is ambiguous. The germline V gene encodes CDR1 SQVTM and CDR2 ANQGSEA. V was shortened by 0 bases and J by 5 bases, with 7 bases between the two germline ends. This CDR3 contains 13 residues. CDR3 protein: CSVEDDATGELFF. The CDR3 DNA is TGCAGCGTTGAAGACGACGCGACCGGGGAGCTGTTTTTT.

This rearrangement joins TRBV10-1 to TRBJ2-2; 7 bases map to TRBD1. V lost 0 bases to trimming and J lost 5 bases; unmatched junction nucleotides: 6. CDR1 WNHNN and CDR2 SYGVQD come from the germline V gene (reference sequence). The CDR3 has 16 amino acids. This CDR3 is CASSESEGALTGELFF. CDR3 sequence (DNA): TGCGCCAGCAGTGAGTCTGAGGGGGCGCTGACCGGGGAGCTGTTTTTT.

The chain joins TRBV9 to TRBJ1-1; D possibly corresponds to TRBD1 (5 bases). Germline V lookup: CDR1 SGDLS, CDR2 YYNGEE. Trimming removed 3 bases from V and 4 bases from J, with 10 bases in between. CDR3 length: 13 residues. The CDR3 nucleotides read TGTGCCAGCAGCGACCGTAGGGGCACTGAAGCTTTCTTT. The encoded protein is CASSDRRGTEAFF.

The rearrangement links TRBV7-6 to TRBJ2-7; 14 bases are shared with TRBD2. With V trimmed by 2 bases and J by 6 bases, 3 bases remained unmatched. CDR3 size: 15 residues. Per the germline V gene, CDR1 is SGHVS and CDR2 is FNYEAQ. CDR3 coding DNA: TGTGCCAGCAGCTTAATGACTAGCGGGAGGGGCGAGCAGTACTTC. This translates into CASSLMTSGRGEQYF.

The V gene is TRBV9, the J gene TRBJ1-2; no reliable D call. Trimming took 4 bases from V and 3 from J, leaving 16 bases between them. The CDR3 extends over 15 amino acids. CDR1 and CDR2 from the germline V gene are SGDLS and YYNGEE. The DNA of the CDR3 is TGTGCCAGCAGCCCCGACCCAACCAACTACTATGGCTACACCTTC. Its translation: CASSPDPTNYYGYTF.

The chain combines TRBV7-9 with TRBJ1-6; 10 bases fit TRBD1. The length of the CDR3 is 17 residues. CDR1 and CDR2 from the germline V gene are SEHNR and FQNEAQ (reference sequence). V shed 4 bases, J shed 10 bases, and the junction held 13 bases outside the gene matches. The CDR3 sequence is CASSSLRTGGPPSPLHF. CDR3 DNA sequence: TGTGCCAGCAGCTCCCTACGGACAGGGGGACCGCCATCACCCCTCCACTTT.

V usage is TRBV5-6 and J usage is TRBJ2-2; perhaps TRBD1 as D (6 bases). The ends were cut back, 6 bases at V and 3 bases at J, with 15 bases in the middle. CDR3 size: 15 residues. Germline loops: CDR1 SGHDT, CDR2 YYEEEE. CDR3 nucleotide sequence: TGTGCCAGCACCGGGACACTTTCGTACACCGGGGAGCTGTTTTTT. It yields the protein CASTGTLSYTGELFF.

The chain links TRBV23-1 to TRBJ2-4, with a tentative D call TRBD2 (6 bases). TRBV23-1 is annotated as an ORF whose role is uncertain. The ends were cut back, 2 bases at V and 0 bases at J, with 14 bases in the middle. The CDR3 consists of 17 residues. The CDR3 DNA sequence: TGCGCCAGCAGTCAAGAAGGAGGGCGCTTAGCCAAAAACATTCAGTACTTC. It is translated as CASSQEGGRLAKNIQYF.

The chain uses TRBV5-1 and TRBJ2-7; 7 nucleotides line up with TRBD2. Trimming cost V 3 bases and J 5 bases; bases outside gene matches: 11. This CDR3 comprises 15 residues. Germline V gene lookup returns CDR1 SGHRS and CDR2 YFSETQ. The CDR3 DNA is TGCGCCAGCAGCTCCAAGGCGGGAGCAAGCAACGAGCAGTACTTC. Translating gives CASSSKAGASNEQYF.

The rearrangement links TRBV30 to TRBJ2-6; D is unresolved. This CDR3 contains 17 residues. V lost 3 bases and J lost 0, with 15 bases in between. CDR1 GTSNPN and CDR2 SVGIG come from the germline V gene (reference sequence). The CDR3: CAWSDKDRLSGANVLTF. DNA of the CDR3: TGTGCCTGGAGCGATAAGGACCGTCTCTCTGGGGCCAACGTCCTGACTTTC.

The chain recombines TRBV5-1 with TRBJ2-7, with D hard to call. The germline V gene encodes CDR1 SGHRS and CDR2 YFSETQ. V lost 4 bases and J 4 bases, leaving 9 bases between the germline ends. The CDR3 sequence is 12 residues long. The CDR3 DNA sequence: TGCGCCAGCAGCCCCCTTACATACGAGCAGTACTTC. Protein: CASSPLTYEQYF.

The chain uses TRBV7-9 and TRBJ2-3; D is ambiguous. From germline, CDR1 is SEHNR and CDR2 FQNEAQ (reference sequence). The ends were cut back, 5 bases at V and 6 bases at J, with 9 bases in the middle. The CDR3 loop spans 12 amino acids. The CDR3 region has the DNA TGTGCCAGCAGCCTACACGTGGATACGCAGTATTTT. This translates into CASSLHVDTQYF.

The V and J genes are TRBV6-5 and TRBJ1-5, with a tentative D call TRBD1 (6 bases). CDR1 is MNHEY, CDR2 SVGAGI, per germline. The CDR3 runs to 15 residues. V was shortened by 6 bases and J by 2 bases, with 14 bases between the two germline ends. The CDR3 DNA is TGTGCCAGCAGCCCCGAGGGGGTTGGCAATCAGCCCCAGCATTTT. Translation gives CASSPEGVGNQPQHF.

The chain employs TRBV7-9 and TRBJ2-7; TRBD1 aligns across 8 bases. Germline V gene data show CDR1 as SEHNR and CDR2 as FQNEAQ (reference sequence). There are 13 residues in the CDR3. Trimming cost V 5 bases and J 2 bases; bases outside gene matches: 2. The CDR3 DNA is TGTGCCAGCAGCCCAGGGGGCCCCTACGAGCAGTACTTC. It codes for CASSPGGPYEQYF.

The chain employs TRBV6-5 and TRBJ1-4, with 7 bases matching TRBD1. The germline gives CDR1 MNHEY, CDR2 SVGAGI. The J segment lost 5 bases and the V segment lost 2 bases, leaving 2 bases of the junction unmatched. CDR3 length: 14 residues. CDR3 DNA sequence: TGTGCCAGCAGTTACGGGACAGTAAATGAAAAACTGTTTTTT. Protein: CASSYGTVNEKLFF.

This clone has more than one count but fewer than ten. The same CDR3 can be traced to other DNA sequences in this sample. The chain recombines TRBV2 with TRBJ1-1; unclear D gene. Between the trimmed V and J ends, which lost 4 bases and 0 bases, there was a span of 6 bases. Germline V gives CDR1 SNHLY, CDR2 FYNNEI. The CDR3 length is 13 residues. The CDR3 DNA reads TGTGCCAGCAGTGGCCAGGTGAACACTGAAGCTTTCTTT. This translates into CASSGQVNTEAFF.

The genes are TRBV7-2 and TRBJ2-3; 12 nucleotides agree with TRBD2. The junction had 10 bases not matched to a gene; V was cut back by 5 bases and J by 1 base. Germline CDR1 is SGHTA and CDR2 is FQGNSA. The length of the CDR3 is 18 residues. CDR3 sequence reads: CASSPPLAGGRGTDTQYF. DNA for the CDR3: TGTGCCAGCAGCCCACCTCTAGCGGGGGGGCGCGGCACAGATACGCAGTATTTT.

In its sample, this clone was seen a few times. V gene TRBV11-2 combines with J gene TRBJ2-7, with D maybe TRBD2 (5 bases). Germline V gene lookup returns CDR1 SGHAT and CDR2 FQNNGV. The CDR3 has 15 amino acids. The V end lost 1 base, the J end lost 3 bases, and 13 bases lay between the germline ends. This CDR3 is CASSLVGGLLYEQYF. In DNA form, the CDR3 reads TGTGCCAGCAGCTTAGTAGGCGGGTTACTCTACGAGCAGTACTTC. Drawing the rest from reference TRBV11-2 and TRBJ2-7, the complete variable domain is EAGVAQSPRYKIIEKRQSVAFWCNPISGHATLYWYQQILGQGPKLLIQFQNNGVVDDSQLPKDRFSAERLKGVDSTLKIQPAKLEDSAVYLCASSLVGGLLYEQYFGPGTRLTVT.

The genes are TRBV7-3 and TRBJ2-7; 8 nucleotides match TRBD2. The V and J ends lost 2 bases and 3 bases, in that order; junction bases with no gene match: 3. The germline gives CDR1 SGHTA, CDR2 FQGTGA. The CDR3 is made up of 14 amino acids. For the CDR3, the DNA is TGTGCCAGCAGCTTATGCCTAGCGGGCTACGAGCAGTACTTC. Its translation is CASSLCLAGYEQYF.

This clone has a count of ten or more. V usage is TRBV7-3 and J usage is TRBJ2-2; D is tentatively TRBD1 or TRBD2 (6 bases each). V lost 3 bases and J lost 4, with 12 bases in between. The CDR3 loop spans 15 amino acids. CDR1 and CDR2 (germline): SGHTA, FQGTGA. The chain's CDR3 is CASSLGGASTGELFF. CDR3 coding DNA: TGTGCCAGCAGCTTGGGGGGCGCGAGCACCGGGGAGCTGTTTTTT.

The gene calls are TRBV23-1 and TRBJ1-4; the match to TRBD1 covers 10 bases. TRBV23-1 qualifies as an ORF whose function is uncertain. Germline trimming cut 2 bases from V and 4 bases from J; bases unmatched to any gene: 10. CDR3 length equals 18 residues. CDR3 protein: CASSQRDRGPLGNEKLFF. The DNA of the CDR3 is TGCGCCAGCAGTCAAAGGGACAGGGGCCCTCTCGGTAATGAAAAACTGTTTTTT.

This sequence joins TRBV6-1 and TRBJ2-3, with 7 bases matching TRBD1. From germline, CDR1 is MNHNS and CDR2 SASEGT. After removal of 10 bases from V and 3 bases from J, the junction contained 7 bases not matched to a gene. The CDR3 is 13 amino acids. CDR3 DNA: TGTGCCACCGAGAGACAGGGAACAGATACGCAGTATTTT. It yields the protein CATERQGTDTQYF.

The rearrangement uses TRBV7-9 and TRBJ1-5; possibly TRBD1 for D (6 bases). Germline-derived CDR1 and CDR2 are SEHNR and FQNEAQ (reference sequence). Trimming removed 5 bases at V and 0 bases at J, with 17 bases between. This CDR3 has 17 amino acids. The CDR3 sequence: CASSPSRGGNSNQPQHF. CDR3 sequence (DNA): TGTGCCAGCAGCCCGAGTCGAGGGGGGAATAGCAATCAGCCCCAGCATTTT.

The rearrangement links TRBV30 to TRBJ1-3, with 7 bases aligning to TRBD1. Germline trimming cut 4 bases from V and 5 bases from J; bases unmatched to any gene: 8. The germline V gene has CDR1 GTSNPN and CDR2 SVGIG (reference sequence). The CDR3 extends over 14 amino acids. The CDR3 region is CAWNRDSSRNTIYF. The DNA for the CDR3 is TGTGCCTGGAACAGGGACAGTTCGAGAAACACCATATATTTT.